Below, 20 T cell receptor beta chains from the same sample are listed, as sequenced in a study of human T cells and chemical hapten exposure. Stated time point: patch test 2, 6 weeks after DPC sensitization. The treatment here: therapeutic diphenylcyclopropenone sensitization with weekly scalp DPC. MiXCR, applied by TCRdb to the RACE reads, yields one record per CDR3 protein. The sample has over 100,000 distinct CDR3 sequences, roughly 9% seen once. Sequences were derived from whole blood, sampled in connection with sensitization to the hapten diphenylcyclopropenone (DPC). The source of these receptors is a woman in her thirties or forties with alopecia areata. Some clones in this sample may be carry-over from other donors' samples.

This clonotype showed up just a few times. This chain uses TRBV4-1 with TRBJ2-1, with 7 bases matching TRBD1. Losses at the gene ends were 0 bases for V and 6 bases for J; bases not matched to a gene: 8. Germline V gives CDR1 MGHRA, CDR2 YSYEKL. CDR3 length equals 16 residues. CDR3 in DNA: TGCGCCAGCAGCCAAGAATGGCAGGGGGTCCTCAATGAGCAGTTCTTC. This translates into CASSQEWQGVLNEQFF.

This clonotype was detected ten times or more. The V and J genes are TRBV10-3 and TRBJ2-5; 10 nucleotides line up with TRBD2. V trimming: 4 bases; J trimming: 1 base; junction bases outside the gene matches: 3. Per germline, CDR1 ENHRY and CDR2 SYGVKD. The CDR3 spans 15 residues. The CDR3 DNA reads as TGTGCCATCAGTGCTCTAGCGGGGGCCCAAGAGACCCAGTACTTC. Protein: CAISALAGAQETQYF.

The CDR3 coding sequence is TGTGCCACCAGTAGCCTAGCGGGGAACACCGGGGAGCTGTTTTTT. Residues: CATSSLAGNTGELFF. The chain couples TRBV24-1 to TRBJ2-2; 8 nucleotides line up with TRBD2. This CDR3 spans 15 amino acids. Germline values: CDR1 KGHDR, CDR2 SFDVKD. The V segment lost 6 bases and the J segment 1 base; nucleotides outside the gene matches: 3.

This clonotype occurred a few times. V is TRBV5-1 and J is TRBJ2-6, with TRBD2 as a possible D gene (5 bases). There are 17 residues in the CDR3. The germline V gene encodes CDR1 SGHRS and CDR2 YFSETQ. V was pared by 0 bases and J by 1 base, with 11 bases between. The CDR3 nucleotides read TGCGCCAGCAGCTTGGGAGGGTCTCATTCTGGGGCCAACGTCCTGACTTTC. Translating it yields CASSLGGSHSGANVLTF.

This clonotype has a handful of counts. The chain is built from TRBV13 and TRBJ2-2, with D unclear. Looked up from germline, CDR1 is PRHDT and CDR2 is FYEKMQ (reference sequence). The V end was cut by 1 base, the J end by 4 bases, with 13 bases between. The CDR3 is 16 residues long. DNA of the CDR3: TGTGCCAGCAGCTTAGCGAGTCAGATATTCACCGGGGAGCTGTTTTTT. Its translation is CASSLASQIFTGELFF.

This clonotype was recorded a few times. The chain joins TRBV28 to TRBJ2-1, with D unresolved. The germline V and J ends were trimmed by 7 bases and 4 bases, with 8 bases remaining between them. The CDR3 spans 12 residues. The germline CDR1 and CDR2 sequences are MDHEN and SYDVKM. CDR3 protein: CASTPSYNEQFF. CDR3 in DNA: TGTGCCAGCACTCCTTCTTACAATGAGCAGTTCTTC.

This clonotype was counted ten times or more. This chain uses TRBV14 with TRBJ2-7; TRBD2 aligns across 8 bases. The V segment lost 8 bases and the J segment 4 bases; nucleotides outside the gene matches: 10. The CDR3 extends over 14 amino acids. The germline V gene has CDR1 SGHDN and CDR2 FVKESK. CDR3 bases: TGTGCCAGCGGGGCGGCGGGGGGAGGATACGAGCAGTACTTC. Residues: CASGAAGGGYEQYF. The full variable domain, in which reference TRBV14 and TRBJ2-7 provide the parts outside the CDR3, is EAGVTQFPSHSVIEKGQTVTLRCDPISGHDNLYWYRRVMGKEIKFLLHFVKESKQDESGMPNNRFLAERTGGTYSTLKVQPAELEDSGVYFCASGAAGGGYEQYFGPGTRLTVT.

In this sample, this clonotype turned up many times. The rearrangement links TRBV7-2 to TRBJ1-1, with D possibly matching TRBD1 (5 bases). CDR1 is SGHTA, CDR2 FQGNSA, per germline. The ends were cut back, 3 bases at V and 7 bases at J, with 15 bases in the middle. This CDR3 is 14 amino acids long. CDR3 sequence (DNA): TGTGCCAGCAGCTTCCAAGGGACCTTGAGTGAAGCTTTCTTT. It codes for CASSFQGTLSEAFF.

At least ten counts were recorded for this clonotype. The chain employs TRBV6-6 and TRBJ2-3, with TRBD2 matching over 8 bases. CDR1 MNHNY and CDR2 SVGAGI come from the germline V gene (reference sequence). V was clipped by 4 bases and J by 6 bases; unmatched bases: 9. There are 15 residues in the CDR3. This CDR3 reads CASSSAGGDSDTQYF. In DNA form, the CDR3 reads TGTGCCAGCAGTTCCGCGGGGGGTGACAGTGATACGCAGTATTTT.

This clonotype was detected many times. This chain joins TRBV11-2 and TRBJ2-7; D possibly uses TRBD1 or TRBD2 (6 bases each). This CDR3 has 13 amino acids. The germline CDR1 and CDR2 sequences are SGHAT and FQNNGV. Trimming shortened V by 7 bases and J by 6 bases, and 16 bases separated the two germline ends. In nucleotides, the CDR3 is TGTGCCAGCACCCACGGGGGCAGATCCGAGCAGTACTTC. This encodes CASTHGGRSEQYF.

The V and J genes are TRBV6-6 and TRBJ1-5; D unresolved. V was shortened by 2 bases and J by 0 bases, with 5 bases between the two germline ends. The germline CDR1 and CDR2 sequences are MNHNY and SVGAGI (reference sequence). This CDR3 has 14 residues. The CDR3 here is CASSYVDSNQPQHF. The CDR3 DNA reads TGTGCCAGCAGTTACGTTGATAGCAATCAGCCCCAGCATTTT.

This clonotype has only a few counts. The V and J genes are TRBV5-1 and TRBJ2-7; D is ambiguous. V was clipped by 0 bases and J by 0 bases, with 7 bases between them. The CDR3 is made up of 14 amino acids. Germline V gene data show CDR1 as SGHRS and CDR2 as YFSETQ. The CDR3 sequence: CASSLDVPSYEQYF. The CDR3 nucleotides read TGCGCCAGCAGCTTGGATGTACCCTCCTACGAGCAGTACTTC.

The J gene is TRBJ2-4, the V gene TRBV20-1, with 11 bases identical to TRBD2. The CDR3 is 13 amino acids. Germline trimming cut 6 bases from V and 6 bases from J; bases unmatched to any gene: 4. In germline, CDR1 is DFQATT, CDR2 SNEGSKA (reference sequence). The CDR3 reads CSALTSGGNIQYF. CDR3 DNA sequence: TGCAGTGCCTTAACTAGCGGGGGAAACATTCAGTACTTC.

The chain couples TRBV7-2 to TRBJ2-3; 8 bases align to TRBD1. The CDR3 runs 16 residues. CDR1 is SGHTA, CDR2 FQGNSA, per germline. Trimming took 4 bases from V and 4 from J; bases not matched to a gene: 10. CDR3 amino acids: CASSSPRTGFADTQYF. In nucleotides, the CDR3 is TGTGCCAGCAGCTCCCCCCGGACAGGGTTCGCAGATACGCAGTATTTT.

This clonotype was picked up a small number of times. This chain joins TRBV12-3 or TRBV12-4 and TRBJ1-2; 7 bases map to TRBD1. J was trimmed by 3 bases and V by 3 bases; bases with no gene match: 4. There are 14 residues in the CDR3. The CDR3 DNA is TGTGCCAGCAGTTTTCAGACAGGGTACTATGGCTACACCTTC. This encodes CASSFQTGYYGYTF.

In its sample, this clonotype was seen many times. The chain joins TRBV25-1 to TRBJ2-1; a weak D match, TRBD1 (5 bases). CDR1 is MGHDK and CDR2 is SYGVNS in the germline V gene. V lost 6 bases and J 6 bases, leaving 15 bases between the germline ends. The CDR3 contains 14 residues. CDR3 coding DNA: TGTGCCAGCAGGATCTCCAGACAGATCAATGAGCAGTTCTTC. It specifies CASRISRQINEQFF.

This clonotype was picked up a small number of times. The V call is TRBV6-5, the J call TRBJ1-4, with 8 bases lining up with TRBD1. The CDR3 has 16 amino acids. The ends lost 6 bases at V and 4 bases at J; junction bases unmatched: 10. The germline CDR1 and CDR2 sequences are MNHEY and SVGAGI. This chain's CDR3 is CASSLGQGRINEKLFF. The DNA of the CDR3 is TGTGCCAGCAGCCTCGGACAGGGACGGATTAATGAAAAACTGTTTTTT.

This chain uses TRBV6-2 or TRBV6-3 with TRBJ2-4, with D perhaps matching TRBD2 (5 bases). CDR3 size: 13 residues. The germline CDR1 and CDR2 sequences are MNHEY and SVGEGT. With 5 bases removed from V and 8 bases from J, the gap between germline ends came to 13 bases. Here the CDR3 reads CASSRGGEDIQYF. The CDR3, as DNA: TGTGCCAGCAGTCGGGGTGGTGAGGACATTCAGTACTTC.

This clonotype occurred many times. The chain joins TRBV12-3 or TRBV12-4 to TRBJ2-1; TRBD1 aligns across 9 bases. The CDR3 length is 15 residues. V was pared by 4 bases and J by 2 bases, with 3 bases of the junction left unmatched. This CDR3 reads CASSSRQGAYNEQFF. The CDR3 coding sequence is TGTGCCAGCAGTTCCCGACAGGGGGCCTACAATGAGCAGTTCTTC.

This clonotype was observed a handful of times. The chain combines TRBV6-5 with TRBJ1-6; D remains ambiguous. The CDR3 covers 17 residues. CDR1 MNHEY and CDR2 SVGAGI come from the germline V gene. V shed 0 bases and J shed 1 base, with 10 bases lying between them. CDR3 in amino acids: CASSYSIGQSYNSPLHF. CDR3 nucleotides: TGTGCCAGCAGTTACTCGATAGGGCAGTCCTATAATTCACCCCTCCACTTT.